This entry features one TCR beta chain sequence. Its antigen is undetermined. Germline assignment: CDR1 SGDLS and CDR2 YYNGEE. The CDR3 length is 17 residues. The V and J ends lost 5 bases and 5 bases respectively, with 25 bases between them. Libraries were prepared by immunoSEQ multiplex PCR; TCRdb keeps only in-frame clonotypes and omits some of them. The repertoire holds under 100,000 clones, with roughly 84% as singletons. This sample is part of a study of identifying expanded T cells in peripheral blood. Study results and limitations: Clone count variance between two-week samples rose with total template count. Over around two and four weeks, about 15 and 19 clones changed, versus around 1.1 between replicates.

During the collection period, no donor immune events like infections were recorded. This clonotype originated in a person aged 18-70 years in good health. The sequencing input was blood. The V gene is TRBV9, the J gene TRBJ2-5, with unresolved D. The CDR3 here is CASSDPVGERVGETQYF. CDR3 coding DNA: TGTGCCAGCAGTGACCCGGTAGGAGAGAGAGTCGGGGAGACCCAGTACTTC.